This TCR beta chain was sequenced during a study of T cells in tuberculosis. Study-wide points: T cells binding CD1B-GMM tetramer weakly possibly escaped the sort.

Profiling relied on immunoSEQ multiplex PCR, and the TCRdb table lists in-frame clones only, not all of them. The sample records tens of thousands of clones, around 90% being singletons. Cells were sorted from thawed PBMC rested overnight and stained with GMM-loaded CD1B tetramer, viability dye and anti-CD3. C32 glucose monomycolate from Rhodococcus equi was loaded onto the CD1B tetramers. Each donor contributed roughly 100,000 sorted tetramer-negative cells. Germline loops: CDR1 MDHEN, CDR2 SYDVKM. Trimming pared 3 bases from V and 3 bases from J, leaving 3 bases between. The CDR3 is made up of 12 amino acids.

The rearrangement uses TRBV28 and TRBJ1-5; D is uncertain. The clonotype was recovered from an adult woman with latent tuberculosis. Sequencing was carried out using CD1b-GMM tetramer-negative cells sorted from PBMCs. The chain's CDR3 is CASSFHNQPQHF. Here the CDR3 DNA reads TGTGCCAGCAGTTTCCACAATCAGCCCCAGCATTTT.